Sequencing of this T cell receptor (beta chain) was carried out in a study of blood T cell repertoires in COVID-19. Enrollees, about 18 to 100 years old, lived in 24 US areas. CDR1 is MGHRA and CDR2 is YSYEKL in the germline V gene. CDR3 length: 16 residues. The V and J ends lost 1 base and 7 bases, in that order; junction bases with no gene match: 12. Per the study methods: It was from reference gene primer amplification that nucleated cell counts were estimated. Sequencing was performed with immunoSEQ multiplex PCR; in TCRdb, only in-frame clones are kept and a portion is missing. V and J calls and clone size are those listed in that table; D and trimming were worked out from the DNA. This sample carries roughly 320,000 clones, under 90% of them seen once, and the ten largest clones take about 4.1%.

Sequencing was performed on PBMCs or T cells enriched from blood (not recorded which). The sequence was obtained from a man aged 30 to 39 who had recovered from COVID-19. V is TRBV4-1 and J is TRBJ1-2; 7 positions match TRBD1. The CDR3 reads CASSQGYGARGFGYTF. The CDR3 DNA sequence: TGCGCCAGCAGCCAAGGGTACGGCGCCAGGGGGTTTGGCTACACCTTC.